The present T cell receptor beta chain was sequenced within a study of tumor-infiltrating lymphocytes in localized non-small cell lung cancer. Generated by immunoSEQ multiplex PCR, the TCRdb table keeps only in-frame clones and is missing some. The repertoire holds about 24,000 clones, with under 75% as singletons. After removal of 0 bases from V and 6 bases from J, the junction contained 7 bases not matched to a gene. The CDR3 totals 17 residues. Germline CDR1 and CDR2: SGHTS and YDEGEE. This clone appeared a few times. What it binds is unknown. Study observations and caveats: Only some patients had TCR sequencing, depending on available tissue.

Specimen: lung tumor tissue. The chain joins TRBV5-8 to TRBJ2-3; TRBD2 matches at 13 bases. The sequence derives from a human donor with non-small cell lung cancer. The CDR3 DNA follows: TGTGCCAGCAGCTTGGGGGGACTAGCGGGACCGGCGGATACGCAGTATTTT. It is translated as CASSLGGLAGPADTQYF.